These 2 T cell receptor beta chains share one sample of origin, sequenced in a study of T cells after yellow fever vaccination. One entry per CDR3 protein, called by TCRdb with MiXCR from the 5' RACE reads. Here the sample spans some 500,000 distinct CDR3 sequences, about 13% being singletons. The material sequenced was PBMCs, taken on the day of the yellow fever booster vaccination. Every receptor here comes from a man aged 30-40 years who received the YFV17D yellow fever vaccine.

This clonotype was counted a few times. The V call is TRBV28, the J call TRBJ1-4, with 9 positions matching TRBD1. The CDR3 covers 15 residues. The germline V gene encodes CDR1 MDHEN and CDR2 SYDVKM. V trimming: 5 bases; J trimming: 8 bases; junction bases outside the gene matches: 9. CDR3 in amino acids: CASSVLTGGREKLFF. In DNA form, the CDR3 reads TGTGCCAGCAGTGTCCTTACAGGGGGCCGGGAAAAACTGTTTTTT.

The chain has TRBV11-3 and TRBJ2-5; D is unclear. Per germline, CDR1 SGHNT and CDR2 YENEEA. Trimming removed 1 base at V and 4 bases at J, with 7 bases between. This CDR3 comprises 13 residues. The CDR3 bases are TGTGCCAGCAGCTTAGGCAGTGCAGAGACCCAGTACTTC. This codes for CASSLGSAETQYF.